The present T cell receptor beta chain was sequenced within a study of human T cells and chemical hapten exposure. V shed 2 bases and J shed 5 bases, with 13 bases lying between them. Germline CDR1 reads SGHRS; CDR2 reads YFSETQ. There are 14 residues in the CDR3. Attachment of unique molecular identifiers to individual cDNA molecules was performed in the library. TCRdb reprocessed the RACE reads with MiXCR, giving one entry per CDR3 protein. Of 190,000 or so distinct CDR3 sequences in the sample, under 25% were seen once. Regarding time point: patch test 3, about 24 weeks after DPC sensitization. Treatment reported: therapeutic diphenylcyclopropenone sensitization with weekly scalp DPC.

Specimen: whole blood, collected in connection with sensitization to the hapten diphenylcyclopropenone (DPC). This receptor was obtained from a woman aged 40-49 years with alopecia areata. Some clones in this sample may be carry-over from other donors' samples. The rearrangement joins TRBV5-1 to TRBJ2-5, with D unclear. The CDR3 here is CASSFRSNLETQYF. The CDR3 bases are TGCGCCAGCAGCTTCCGGTCCAATTTGGAGACCCAGTACTTC.